Listed below are T cell receptor beta chains from one sample, sequenced in a study of blood T cell repertoires in COVID-19. The method was immunoSEQ multiplex PCR; TCRdb's version includes in-frame clones alone and lacks a portion of them. The profile covers about 320,000 clones, with 90% to 95% appearing a single time and 3% to 5% taken by the ten largest. Sequencing was performed on PBMCs or T cells enriched from blood (not recorded which). These receptors all come from a woman in her twenties or thirties who had been exposed to COVID-19. Each CDR3 is given with its conserved first and last residue.

J gene: TRBJ1-2; V gene: TRBV30; CDR3 protein: CACTGVVNYGYTF
J gene: TRBJ2-7; V gene: TRBV5-5; CDR3 protein: CASSSSGTVSSYEQYF
J gene: TRBJ2-3; V gene: TRBV6-1; CDR3 protein: CASSEVLLAGGTDTQYF
J gene: TRBJ1-2; V gene: TRBV19; CDR3 protein: CASSIRRGLGGGYTF
J gene: TRBJ2-1; V gene: TRBV3-1/TRBV3-2; CDR3 protein: CASSQTGSYNEQFF
J gene: TRBJ1-2; V gene: TRBV25-1; CDR3 protein: CASSDTGARYVSGGYTF
J gene: TRBJ1-6; V gene: TRBV7-8; CDR3 protein: CASSRDNNSPLHF
J gene: TRBJ1-2; V gene: TRBV10-3; CDR3 protein: CAISLDGVRKNGYTF
J gene: TRBJ2-5; V gene: TRBV5-1; CDR3 protein: CASSLLGGLAGGQETQYF
J gene: TRBJ1-2; V gene: TRBV5-1; CDR3 protein: CASSAQGVNGYTF
J gene: TRBJ1-6; V gene: TRBV6-5; CDR3 protein: CASSYDRENGSPLHF
J gene: TRBJ1-3; V gene: TRBV4-3; CDR3 protein: CASSQDRGQSIDF
J gene: TRBJ1-2; V gene: TRBV30; CDR3 protein: CAWSVRGGAGYGYTF
J gene: TRBJ1-2; V gene: TRBV2; CDR3 protein: CASRSGTGDFGYTF
J gene: TRBJ1-5; V gene: TRBV4-1; CDR3 protein: CASSQGGDVYSNQPQHF
J gene: TRBJ2-1; V gene: TRBV7-8; CDR3 protein: CASSHHRGSYSYNEQFF
J gene: TRBJ1-5; V gene: TRBV11-2; CDR3 protein: CASSLKGTGDSQPQHF
J gene: TRBJ2-7; V gene: TRBV7-2; CDR3 protein: CASSRDRGSYEQYF
J gene: TRBJ2-5; V gene: TRBV19; CDR3 protein: CASSRLVQETQYF
J gene: TRBJ1-1; V gene: TRBV24-1; CDR3 protein: CATRFHRISRGTEAFF
J gene: TRBJ1-5; V gene: TRBV9; CDR3 protein: CASSVVLGHSNQPQHF
J gene: TRBJ1-1; V gene: TRBV19; CDR3 protein: CASSIDPRDPGDTEAFF
J gene: TRBJ1-2; V gene: TRBV3-1/TRBV3-2; CDR3 protein: CASSQEGGFGYTF
J gene: TRBJ2-3; V gene: TRBV5-6; CDR3 protein: CASSLGIDTQYF
J gene: TRBJ2-7; V gene: TRBV11-2; CDR3 protein: CASSSQVDEQYF
J gene: TRBJ2-4; V gene: TRBV4-3; CDR3 protein: CASSQDLGGGRPKNIQYF
J gene: TRBJ1-2; V gene: TRBV7-9; CDR3 protein: CASSLAWRRGYTF
J gene: TRBJ1-3; V gene: TRBV27; CDR3 protein: CASSPRGTSDTIYF
J gene: TRBJ2-2; V gene: TRBV7-3; CDR3 protein: CASSSPLGGPTGELFF
J gene: TRBJ1-2; V gene: TRBV19; CDR3 protein: CASSMHRDYGYTF
J gene: TRBJ1-2; V gene: TRBV9; CDR3 protein: CASSARLGASYTF
J gene: TRBJ2-5; V gene: TRBV6-1; CDR3 protein: CASSEGVATTQYF
J gene: TRBJ1-3; V gene: TRBV6-5; CDR3 protein: CASNVLTGPGNTIYF
J gene: TRBJ1-1; V gene: TRBV5-1; CDR3 protein: CASRQRVRNTEAFF
J gene: TRBJ1-4; V gene: TRBV5-1; CDR3 protein: CASSLGDRHNEKLFF
J gene: TRBJ1-5; V gene: TRBV27; CDR3 protein: CASSPGTGGFQPQHF
J gene: TRBJ1-3; V gene: TRBV7-9; CDR3 protein: CASSPHPQGRNTIYF
J gene: TRBJ1-2; V gene: TRBV7-9; CDR3 protein: CASSLPSTDREYGYTF
J gene: TRBJ2-5; V gene: TRBV9; CDR3 protein: CASSIGTDQETQYF
J gene: TRBJ1-5; V gene: TRBV5-1; CDR3 protein: CASSLRVSVGPTGLGQPQHF
J gene: TRBJ2-3; V gene: TRBV20-1; CDR3 protein: CSARTDTQYF
J gene: TRBJ1-1; V gene: TRBV5-5; CDR3 protein: CASSGTGVDTEAFF
J gene: TRBJ1-3; V gene: TRBV30; CDR3 protein: CAWSGLRTVEGSGNTIYF
J gene: TRBJ1-2; V gene: TRBV5-1; CDR3 protein: CASSLVIGRGDGYTF
J gene: TRBJ2-6; V gene: TRBV28; CDR3 protein: CASSPGLAGVGANVLTF
J gene: TRBJ1-1; V gene: TRBV9; CDR3 protein: CASSAGDSIKAFF
J gene: TRBJ2-7; V gene: TRBV18; CDR3 protein: CASSLQGYEQYF
J gene: TRBJ1-2; V gene: TRBV19; CDR3 protein: CASSTFPGQGYGYTF
J gene: TRBJ1-2; V gene: TRBV2; CDR3 protein: CASQREQGYGYTF
J gene: TRBJ1-2; V gene: TRBV15; CDR3 protein: CATRQGHYGYTF
J gene: TRBJ1-3; V gene: TRBV9; CDR3 protein: CASSGSYYSGNTIYF
J gene: TRBJ1-1; V gene: TRBV12-5; CDR3 protein: CASGKEQGARTEAFF
J gene: TRBJ2-7; V gene: TRBV5-1; CDR3 protein: CASSSDGLSYEQYF
J gene: TRBJ2-7; V gene: TRBV21-1; CDR3 protein: CASSKRLADYEQYF
J gene: TRBJ2-3; V gene: TRBV18; CDR3 protein: CASSPYVRGTDTQYF
J gene: TRBJ1-1; V gene: TRBV11-2; CDR3 protein: CASSSRDRLNTEAFF